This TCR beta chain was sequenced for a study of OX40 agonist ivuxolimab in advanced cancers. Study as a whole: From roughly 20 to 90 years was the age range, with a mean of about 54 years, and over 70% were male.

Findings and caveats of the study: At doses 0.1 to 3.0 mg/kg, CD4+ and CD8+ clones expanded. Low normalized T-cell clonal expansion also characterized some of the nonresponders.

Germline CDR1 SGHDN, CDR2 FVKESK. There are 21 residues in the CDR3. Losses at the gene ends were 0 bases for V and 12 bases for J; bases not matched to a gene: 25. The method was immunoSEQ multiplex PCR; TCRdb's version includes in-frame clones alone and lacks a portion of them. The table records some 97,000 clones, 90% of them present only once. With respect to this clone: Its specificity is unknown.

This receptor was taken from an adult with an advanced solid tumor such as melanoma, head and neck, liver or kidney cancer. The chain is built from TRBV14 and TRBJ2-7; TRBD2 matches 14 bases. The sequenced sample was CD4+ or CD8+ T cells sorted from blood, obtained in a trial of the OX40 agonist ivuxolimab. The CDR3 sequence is CASSQDATVRGTSGSFRSWYF. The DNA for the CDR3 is TGTGCCAGCAGCCAAGATGCCACGGTCAGGGGGACTAGCGGGAGCTTTAGGAGTTGGTACTTC.